These 17 T cell receptor beta chains came from one sample sequenced in a study of blood T cell repertoires in COVID-19. Generated by immunoSEQ multiplex PCR, the TCRdb table keeps only in-frame clones and is missing some. This sample has 110,000 to 150,000 clones, with roughly three quarters found just once. The specimen was peripheral blood. The receptors stem from a man aged 45-65 years with active or convalescent COVID-19.

This chain uses TRBV5-4 with TRBJ2-1; no reliable D call. Deletions cut 4 bases from V and 0 bases from J, with 11 bases between. This CDR3 has 15 residues. Germline lookup yields CDR1 SGHNT and CDR2 YYREEE (reference sequence). CDR3 region: CASSVDFSSYNEQFF. CDR3 nucleotides: TGTGCCAGCAGCGTTGACTTTAGCTCCTACAATGAGCAGTTCTTC.

This rearrangement joins TRBV5-8 to TRBJ1-5; D remains ambiguous. Germline values: CDR1 SGHTS, CDR2 YDEGEE. The CDR3 is 14 residues long. The V and J ends lost 4 bases and 2 bases respectively, with 10 bases between them. CDR3 in DNA: TGTGCCAGCAGCGGCGCGAGGGGCAATCAGCCCCAGCATTTT. Residues: CASSGARGNQPQHF.

Regarding this clone: Compared with germline, one end of the junction differs, possibly owing to a read error. The chain links TRBV5-4 to TRBJ2-7, with 14 bases aligning to TRBD2. The CDR3 is 12 residues long. CDR1 is SGHNT, CDR2 YYREEE, per germline (reference sequence). CDR3 region: CASSSGTSGRHF. Written as DNA, the CDR3 is TGTGCCAGCAGCTCCGGGACTAGCGGGAGACACTTC.

The genes are TRBV2 and TRBJ2-7; 9 nucleotides agree with TRBD1. V trimming: 4 bases; J trimming: 7 bases; junction bases outside the gene matches: 5. Germline-derived CDR1 and CDR2 are SNHLY and FYNNEI. The CDR3 sequence is 13 residues long. CDR3 protein: CASSAGTGREQYF. CDR3 in DNA: TGTGCCAGCAGTGCCGGGACAGGGAGGGAGCAGTACTTC. Supplemented by reference TRBV2 and TRBJ2-7, the full variable domain reads EPEVTQTPSHQVTQMGQEVILRCVPISNHLYFYWYRQILGQKVEFLVSFYNNEISEKSEIFDDQFSVERPDGSNFTLKIRSTKLEDSAMYFCASSAGTGREQYFGPGTRLTVT.

This rearrangement joins TRBV28 to TRBJ2-2; 8 bases map to TRBD1. The CDR3 sequence is 16 residues long. Germline V gives CDR1 MDHEN, CDR2 SYDVKM. V was clipped by 6 bases and J by 0 bases; unmatched bases: 6. DNA of the CDR3: TGTGCCAGCAGGGGGACAGGAAACGCGAACACCGGGGAGCTGTTTTTT. Amino acids: CASRGTGNANTGELFF. Full variable domain (rest looked up from reference TRBV28 and TRBJ2-2): DVKVTQSSRYLVKRTGEKVFLECVQDMDHENMFWYRQDPGLGLRLIYFSYDVKMKEKGDIPEGYSVSREKKERFSLILESASTNQTSMYLCASRGTGNANTGELFFGEGSRLTVL.

This clone was seen a handful of times. The chain has TRBV3-1 (or the pseudogene TRBV3-2) and TRBJ2-7; 7 nucleotides match TRBD2. This CDR3 has 19 residues. From germline, CDR1 is LGHDT and CDR2 YNNKEL (reference sequence). With 1 base clipped from V and 7 bases from J, the junction kept 22 bases outside the gene matches. The CDR3 here is CASSQGTPFSRLAADEQYF. The DNA of the CDR3 is TGTGCCAGCAGCCAAGGCACCCCCTTTTCTAGGCTAGCGGCAGATGAGCAGTACTTC.

The chain is built from TRBV27 and TRBJ2-7, with a tentative D call TRBD1 (5 bases). Germline CDR1 reads MNHEY; CDR2 reads SMNVEV (reference sequence). This CDR3 comprises 13 residues. Trimming took 0 bases from V and 4 from J, leaving 7 bases between them. This chain's CDR3 is CASSLSRDYEQYF. CDR3 sequence (DNA): TGTGCCAGCAGTTTATCCAGGGATTACGAGCAGTACTTC.

The chain employs TRBV6-5 and TRBJ2-7, with TRBD1 as a possible D gene (6 bases). Germline V CDR1 and CDR2: MNHEY, SVGAGI. The ends were cut back, 1 base at V and 6 bases at J, with 13 bases in the middle. The CDR3 sequence is 14 residues long. The CDR3 protein is CASSYLTGTAEQYF. In DNA form, the CDR3 reads TGTGCCAGCAGTTACTTAACAGGGACGGCCGAGCAGTACTTC.

The chain employs TRBV3-1 (or the pseudogene TRBV3-2) and TRBJ2-7, with 9 bases identical to TRBD2. This CDR3 region has 13 residues. Trimming removed 6 bases from V and 6 bases from J; junction bases left unmatched: 6. The germline gives CDR1 LGHDT, CDR2 YNNKEL (reference sequence). The CDR3 DNA follows: TGTGCCAGCAGAGTAGCGGGAGATGGCGAGCAGTACTTC. Its translation: CASRVAGDGEQYF.

The genes are TRBV7-9 and TRBJ2-1; 14 bases align to TRBD2. This CDR3 region has 16 residues. V was clipped by 4 bases and J by 9 bases; unmatched bases: 8. The V gene's germline CDR1 is SEHNR and CDR2 FQNEAQ (reference sequence). The CDR3 loop is CASSSRGTSGRSEQFF. Written as DNA, the CDR3 is TGTGCCAGCAGCTCTAGGGGGACTAGCGGGAGAAGTGAGCAGTTCTTC. Based on the CDR3 plus reference TRBV7-9 and TRBJ2-1, the full variable domain is DTGVSQNPRHKITKRGQNVTFRCDPISEHNRLYWYRQTLGQGPEFLTYFQNEAQLEKSRLLSDRFSAERPKGSFSTLEIQRTEQGDSAMYLCASSSRGTSGRSEQFFGPGTRLTVL.

The chain combines TRBV29-1 with TRBJ2-1; TRBD2 matches 7 bases. The V gene end was trimmed by 1 base and the J gene end by 10 bases; junction bases not matched to a gene: 7. The CDR3 consists of 13 residues. Germline CDR1 SQVTM, CDR2 ANQGSEA. The CDR3 region has the DNA TGCAGCGTTGAAGGAGGTCAAGCGGGGGAGCAGTTCTTC. Protein product: CSVEGGQAGEQFF.

The rearrangement uses TRBV7-2 and TRBJ2-7, with D possibly matching TRBD2 (6 bases). The germline V gene has CDR1 SGHTA and CDR2 FQGNSA. CDR3 size: 13 residues. Trimming stripped 4 bases from V and 10 bases from J, with 17 bases between. CDR3 protein: CASSYAGMAGQYF. CDR3 nucleotide sequence: TGTGCCAGCAGCTATGCGGGGATGGCCGGACAGTACTTC. The whole variable domain, remainder taken from reference TRBV7-2 and TRBJ2-7, is GAGVSQSPSNKVTEKGKDVELRCDPISGHTALYWYRQSLGQGLEFLIYFQGNSAPDKSGLPSDRFSAERTGGSVSTLTIQRTQQEDSAVYLCASSYAGMAGQYFGPGTRLTVT.

This clone was detected a few times. The CDR3 bases are TGTGCCAGCAGCTTGGCCAGTTATGGCTACACCTTC. Translated, it gives CASSLASYGYTF. The chain joins TRBV5-4 to TRBJ1-2; D not certain. The CDR3 loop spans 12 amino acids. The germline CDR1 and CDR2 sequences are SGHNT and YYREEE (reference sequence). Trimming removed 0 bases from V and 5 bases from J, with 5 bases in between.

This clone has a handful of counts. The chain joins TRBV9 to TRBJ1-1, with 8 bases fitting TRBD1. V was clipped by 2 bases and J by 4 bases; unmatched bases: 7. The CDR3 covers 15 residues. Per germline, CDR1 SGDLS and CDR2 YYNGEE. The chain's CDR3 is CASSVRGQGGTEAFF. The CDR3 DNA reads TGTGCCAGCAGCGTCAGGGGGCAGGGTGGCACTGAAGCTTTCTTT.

The V and J genes are TRBV5-4 and TRBJ2-2, with 11 bases matching TRBD2. V shed 6 bases, J shed 4 bases, and the junction held 8 bases outside the gene matches. The CDR3 covers 16 residues. CDR1 SGHNT and CDR2 YYREEE come from the germline V gene (reference sequence). Here the CDR3 DNA reads TGTGCCAGCATTCCTAGCGGGAGGAAGGCCACCGGGGAGCTGTTTTTT. Protein product: CASIPSGRKATGELFF.

The V call is TRBV3-1 (or the pseudogene TRBV3-2), the J call TRBJ1-1, with 10 bases aligning to TRBD1. Unmatched junction bases numbered 1, after V lost 2 bases and J lost 7 bases. This CDR3 spans 13 amino acids. The germline CDR1 and CDR2 sequences are LGHDT and YNNKEL (reference sequence). CDR3 bases: TGTGCCAGCAGCCAATGGACAGGGGGTGAAGCTTTCTTT. This gives the protein CASSQWTGGEAFF.

This clone came up a few times. The genes are TRBV28 and TRBJ1-4; TRBD1 aligns across 9 bases. This CDR3 region has 16 residues. V was clipped by 5 bases and J by 3 bases; unmatched bases: 7. From germline, CDR1 is MDHEN and CDR2 SYDVKM. The CDR3 spells CASSAHRGLANEKLFF. CDR3 coding DNA: TGTGCCAGCAGTGCTCACAGGGGGCTGGCTAATGAAAAACTGTTTTTT.